Listed below are T cell receptor beta chains from one sample, sequenced in a study of cytomegalovirus exposure and HLA in healthy donors. Sequencing was performed with immunoSEQ multiplex PCR; in TCRdb, only in-frame clones are kept and a portion is missing. The sample carries 200,000 to 250,000 clones, 70% recorded once. Input material: PBMCs. Receptors were obtained from a man aged 40-50 years in good health and CMV-seropositive. Each CDR3 is given with its conserved first and last residue. Fields, in order: J gene, V gene, D gene, clone size, CDR3 DNA, CDR3 protein. D genes are given only for firm matches. Clone size is given for some rows only: seen once, a few or many times, or a class if the clone is expanded.

TRBJ2-7	TRBV6-5	.	.	TGTGCCAGCAGTAGTGACAGCTACGAGCAGTACTTC	CASSSDSYEQYF
TRBJ1-2	TRBV28	.	.	TGTGCCAGCAGTCCACCTACGGGAAGCTTCGAGTATGGCTACACCTTC	CASSPPTGSFEYGYTF
TRBJ2-1	TRBV6-1	TRBD1	.	TGTGCCAGCAGTGAACCGGGACAGGGAAGTTATGAGCAGTTCTTC	CASSEPGQGSYEQFF
TRBJ1-2	TRBV7-2	.	.	TGTGCCAGCAGCTTAGCTCGGACTGTTAACTATGGCTACACCTTC	CASSLARTVNYGYTF
TRBJ1-5	TRBV19	.	.	TGTGCCAGTAGTATGGGCGGGGGAAGCAATCAGCCCCAGCATTTT	CASSMGGGSNQPQHF
TRBJ2-5	TRBV11-3	TRBD2	few	TGTGCCAGCAGCTTAGAGGTCGGGAGGTCTCAGCCTGGAGAGACCCAGTACTTC	CASSLEVGRSQPGETQYF
TRBJ1-6	TRBV5-1	TRBD1	few	TGCGCCAGCAGCGCCGGGACAGTTAATTCACCCCTCCACTTT	CASSAGTVNSPLHF
TRBJ2-5	TRBV19	.	.	TGTGCCAGTAGTATGGACAGTCGGCAAGAGACCCAGTACTTC	CASSMDSRQETQYF
TRBJ1-3	TRBV11-2	.	.	TGTGCCAGCAGCCCCCAAGCCCGGGGAAACACCATATATTTT	CASSPQARGNTIYF
TRBJ1-2	TRBV5-1	TRBD1	.	TGCGCCAGCAGCTCTCGACAGGGGGCTGACTATGGCTACACCTTC	CASSSRQGADYGYTF
TRBJ1-4	TRBV6-5	.	.	TGTGCCAGCAGTCTCGCCGAGGGGAGGGTAAAAAAACTGTTTTTT	CASSLAEGRVKKLFF
TRBJ1-4	TRBV6-1	.	.	TGTGCCAGCAGTGATGGCAGGCGGGAGGAAAAACTGTTTTTT	CASSDGRREEKLFF
TRBJ2-1	TRBV4-2	TRBD2	.	TGTGCCAGCAGCCAGGAGACTAGCGCCTACAATGAGCAGTTCTTC	CASSQETSAYNEQFF
TRBJ2-3	TRBV5-6	.	.	TGTGCCAGCATCAAAATTCCGGGGACAGATACGCAGTATTTT	CASIKIPGTDTQYF
TRBJ1-5	TRBV19	TRBD1	few	TGTGCCAGTAGTAACAGGGGTGGCAATCAGCCCCAGCATTTT	CASSNRGGNQPQHF
TRBJ2-7	TRBV5-4	.	.	TGTGCCAGCAGCTTACAGGAGACCTACGAGCAGTACTTC	CASSLQETYEQYF
TRBJ1-3	TRBV28	TRBD1	few	TGTGCCAGCAGGGGGACAGGGCGTTGGGACACCATATATTTT	CASRGTGRWDTIYF
TRBJ1-2	TRBV6-5	.	.	TGTGCCAGCAGTTCGGTGTTGGACACCAACTATGGCTACACCTTC	CASSSVLDTNYGYTF
TRBJ1-1	TRBV25-1	TRBD1	.	TGTGCCAGCAGTGGATCCCCCTTACAGGGGTTCATGAACACTGAAGCTTTCTTT	CASSGSPLQGFMNTEAFF
TRBJ1-2	TRBV2	.	.	TGTGCCACAGAGTCAGCGATCCCGGGCTATGGCTACACCTTC	CATESAIPGYGYTF
TRBJ2-7	TRBV27	TRBD1	.	TGTGCCAGCAGTTTGGGCAGGGGGCGCACTGAGCAGTACTTC	CASSLGRGRTEQYF
TRBJ1-4	TRBV9	.	.	TGTGCCAGCAGTGATGACGGGGAAAGTAAAAAACTGTTTTTT	CASSDDGESKKLFF
TRBJ1-5	TRBV15	.	once	TGTGCCACCAGCAGAGGCAGGGATAGCAATCAGCCCCAGCATTTT	CATSRGRDSNQPQHF
TRBJ2-2	TRBV7-9	.	once	TGTGCCAGCAGCTCCCGGTTCGACGGGGAGCTGTTTTTT	CASSSRFDGELFF